The T cell receptor beta chain described here comes from a study of T cell responses to AZD1222 COVID-19 vaccine. Sequencing was performed with immunoSEQ multiplex PCR; in TCRdb, only in-frame clones are kept and a portion is missing. This sample has some 180,000 clones, with 85% to 95% found just once. This CDR3 comprises 14 residues. V lost 6 bases and J 2 bases, leaving 12 bases between the germline ends. Germline V lookup: CDR1 ENHRY, CDR2 SYGVKD. The sample in question was peripheral blood, obtained on day 0 of AZD1222 vaccination. The V and J genes are TRBV10-3 and TRBJ2-3; possible D gene TRBD1, 5 bases. The TCR sequence derives from an adult in good health. CDR3: CAIRADISTDTQYF. CDR3 bases: TGTGCCATCAGGGCGGACATCTCCACAGATACGCAGTATTTT.